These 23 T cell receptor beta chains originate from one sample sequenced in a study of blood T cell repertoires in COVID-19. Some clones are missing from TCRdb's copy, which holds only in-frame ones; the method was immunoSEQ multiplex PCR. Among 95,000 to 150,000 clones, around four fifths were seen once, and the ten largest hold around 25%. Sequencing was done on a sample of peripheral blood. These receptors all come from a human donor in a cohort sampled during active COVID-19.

As DNA, the CDR3 is TGTGCCATCAGTGACCAGGGGAACTACTATGGCTACACCTTC. This encodes CAISDQGNYYGYTF. This chain uses TRBV10-3 with TRBJ1-2; the D gene is possibly TRBD1 (6 bases). This CDR3 region has 14 residues. CDR1 ENHRY and CDR2 SYGVKD come from the germline V gene. V was clipped by 3 bases and J by 3 bases, with 11 bases between them.

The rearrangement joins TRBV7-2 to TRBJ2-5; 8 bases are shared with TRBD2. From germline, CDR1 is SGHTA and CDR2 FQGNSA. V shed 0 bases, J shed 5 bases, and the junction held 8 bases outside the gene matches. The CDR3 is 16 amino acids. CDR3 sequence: CASSLAQSGGSETQYF. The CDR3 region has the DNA TGTGCCAGCAGCTTAGCGCAGAGCGGGGGAAGCGAGACCCAGTACTTC.

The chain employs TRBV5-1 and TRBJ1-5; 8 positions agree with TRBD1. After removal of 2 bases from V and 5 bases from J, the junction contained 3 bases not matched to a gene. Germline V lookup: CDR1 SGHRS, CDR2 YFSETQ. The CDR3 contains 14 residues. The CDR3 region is CASSFGTGHQPQHF. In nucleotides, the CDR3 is TGCGCCAGCAGCTTTGGGACAGGACATCAGCCCCAGCATTTT.

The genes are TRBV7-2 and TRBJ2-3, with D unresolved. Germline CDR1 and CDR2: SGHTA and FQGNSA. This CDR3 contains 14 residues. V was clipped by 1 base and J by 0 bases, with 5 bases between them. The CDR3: CASSLDRSTDTQYF. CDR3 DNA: TGTGCCAGCAGCTTAGACAGAAGCACAGATACGCAGTATTTT.

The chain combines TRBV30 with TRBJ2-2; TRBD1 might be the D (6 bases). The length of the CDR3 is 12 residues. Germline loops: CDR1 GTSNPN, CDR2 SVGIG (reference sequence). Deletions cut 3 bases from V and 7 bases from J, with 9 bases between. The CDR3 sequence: CAWRQGVGELFF. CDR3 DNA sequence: TGTGCCTGGAGACAGGGCGTCGGGGAGCTGTTTTTT.

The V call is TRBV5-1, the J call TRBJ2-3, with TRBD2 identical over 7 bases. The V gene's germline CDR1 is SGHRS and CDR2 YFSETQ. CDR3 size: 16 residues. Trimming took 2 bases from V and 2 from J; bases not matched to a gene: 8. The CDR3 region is CASSLGAGYLTDTQYF. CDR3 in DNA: TGCGCCAGCAGCTTAGGAGCGGGGTACCTCACAGATACGCAGTATTTT.

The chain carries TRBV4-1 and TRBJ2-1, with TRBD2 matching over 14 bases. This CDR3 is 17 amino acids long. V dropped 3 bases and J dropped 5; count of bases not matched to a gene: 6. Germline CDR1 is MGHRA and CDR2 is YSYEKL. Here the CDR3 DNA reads TGCGCCAGCAGCCACTCCGTGACTAGCGGGAGGGACAATGAGCAGTTCTTC. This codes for CASSHSVTSGRDNEQFF.

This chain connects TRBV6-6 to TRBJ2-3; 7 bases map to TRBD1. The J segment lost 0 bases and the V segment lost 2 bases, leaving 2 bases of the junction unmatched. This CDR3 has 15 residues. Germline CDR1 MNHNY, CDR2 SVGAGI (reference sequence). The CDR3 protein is CASSYGDRSTDTQYF. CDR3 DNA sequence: TGTGCCAGCAGTTACGGGGACAGAAGCACAGATACGCAGTATTTT.

The CDR3 DNA is TGTGCCAGCAGCCACCGAGGGGGAGATAACTATGGCTACACCTTC. Residues: CASSHRGGDNYGYTF. The chain combines TRBV3-1 (or the pseudogene TRBV3-2) with TRBJ1-2, with D possibly TRBD1 on 6 matching bases. Trimming removed 3 bases from V and 1 base from J, with 12 bases in between. CDR1 and CDR2 from the germline V gene are LGHDT and YNNKEL (reference sequence). The CDR3 totals 15 residues.

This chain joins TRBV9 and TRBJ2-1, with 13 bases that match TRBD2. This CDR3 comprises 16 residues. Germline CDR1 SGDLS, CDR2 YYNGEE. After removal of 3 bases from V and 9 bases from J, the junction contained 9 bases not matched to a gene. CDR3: CASSATGTSGKGEQFF. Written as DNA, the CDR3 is TGTGCCAGCAGCGCCACCGGGACTAGCGGGAAGGGTGAGCAGTTCTTC.

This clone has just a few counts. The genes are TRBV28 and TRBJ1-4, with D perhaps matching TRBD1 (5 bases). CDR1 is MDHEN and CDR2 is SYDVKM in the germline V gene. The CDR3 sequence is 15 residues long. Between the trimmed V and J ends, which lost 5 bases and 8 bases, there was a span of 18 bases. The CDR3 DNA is TGTGCCAGCAGTCCCGACGGGGGATTGGGAGAAAAACTGTTTTTT. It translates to CASSPDGGLGEKLFF.

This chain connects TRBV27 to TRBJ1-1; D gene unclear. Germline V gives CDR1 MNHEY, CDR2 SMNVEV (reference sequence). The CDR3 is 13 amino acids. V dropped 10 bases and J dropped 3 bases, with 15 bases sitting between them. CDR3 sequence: CAISTEWDTEAFF. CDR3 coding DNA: TGTGCCATCTCAACAGAATGGGACACTGAAGCTTTCTTT.

The DNA for the CDR3 is TGTGCCAGCGGCGGGGGAGCTAGCTCCTACGAGCAGTACTTC. Residues: CASGGGASSYEQYF. The J gene is TRBJ2-7, the V gene TRBV7-2, with 7 bases fitting TRBD2. J lost 0 bases, V lost 8 bases, and 7 bases had no gene match. Germline V gives CDR1 SGHTA, CDR2 FQGNSA. The CDR3 loop spans 14 amino acids. Supplemented by reference TRBV7-2 and TRBJ2-7, the full variable domain reads GAGVSQSPSNKVTEKGKDVELRCDPISGHTALYWYRQSLGQGLEFLIYFQGNSAPDKSGLPSDRFSAERTGGSVSTLTIQRTQQEDSAVYLCASGGGASSYEQYFGPGTRLTVT.

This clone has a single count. CDR3 sequence reads: CASELIRNTEAFF. Written as DNA, the CDR3 is TGTGCCAGCGAACTCATACGGAACACTGAAGCTTTCTTT. The chain links TRBV7-8 to TRBJ1-1; D is uncertain. The CDR3 is 13 residues long. Germline V gene data show CDR1 as SGHVS and CDR2 as FQNEAQ. The V gene lost 8 bases and the J gene lost 1 base, with 11 bases spanning the gap.

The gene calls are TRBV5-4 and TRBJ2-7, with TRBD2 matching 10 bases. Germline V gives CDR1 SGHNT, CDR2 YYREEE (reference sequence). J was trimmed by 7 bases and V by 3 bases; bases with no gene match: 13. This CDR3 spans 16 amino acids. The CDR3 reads CASSSASGGRSGEQYF. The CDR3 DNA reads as TGTGCCAGCAGCTCAGCTAGCGGGGGCCGTTCGGGGGAGCAGTACTTC.

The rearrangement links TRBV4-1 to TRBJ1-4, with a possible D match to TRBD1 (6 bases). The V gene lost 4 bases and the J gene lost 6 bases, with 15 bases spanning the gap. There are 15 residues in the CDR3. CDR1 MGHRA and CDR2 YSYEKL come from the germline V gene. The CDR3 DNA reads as TGCGCCAGCAGCCCAACAGGGAGGGTGTATGAAAAACTGTTTTTT. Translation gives CASSPTGRVYEKLFF.

Here the CDR3 reads CASSSTGGHRAFF. As DNA, the CDR3 is TGTGCCAGCAGTTCCACAGGGGGCCATAGGGCTTTCTTT. The genes are TRBV12-3 or TRBV12-4 and TRBJ1-1, with TRBD1 matching over 9 bases. Trimming removed 4 bases from V and 11 bases from J; junction bases left unmatched: 8. This CDR3 region has 13 residues.

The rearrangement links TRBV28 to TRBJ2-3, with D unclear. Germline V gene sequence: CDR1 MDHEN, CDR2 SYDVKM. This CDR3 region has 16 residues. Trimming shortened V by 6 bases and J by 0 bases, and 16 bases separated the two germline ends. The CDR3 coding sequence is TGTGCCAGCAGCCAAGTAGTCCCCTCTAGCACAGATACGCAGTATTTT. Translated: CASSQVVPSSTDTQYF.

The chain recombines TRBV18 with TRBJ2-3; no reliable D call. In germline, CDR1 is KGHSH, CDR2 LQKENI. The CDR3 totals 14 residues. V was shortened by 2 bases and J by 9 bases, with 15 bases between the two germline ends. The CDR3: CASSPDGAVSTQYF. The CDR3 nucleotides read TGTGCCAGCTCACCAGACGGTGCGGTCTCGACGCAGTATTTT.

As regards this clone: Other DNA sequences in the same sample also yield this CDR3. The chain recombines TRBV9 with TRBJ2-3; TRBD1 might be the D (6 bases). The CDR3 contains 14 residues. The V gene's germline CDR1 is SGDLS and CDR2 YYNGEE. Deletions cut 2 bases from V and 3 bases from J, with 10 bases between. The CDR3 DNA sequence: TGTGCCAGCAGCGTGGGCAGGGGTACAGATACGCAGTATTTT. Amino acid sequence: CASSVGRGTDTQYF.

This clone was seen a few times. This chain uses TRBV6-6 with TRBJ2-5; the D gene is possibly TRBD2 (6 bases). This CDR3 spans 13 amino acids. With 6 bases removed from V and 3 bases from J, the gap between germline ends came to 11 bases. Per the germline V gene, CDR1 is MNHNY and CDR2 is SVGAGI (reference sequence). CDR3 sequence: CASSLRREETQYF. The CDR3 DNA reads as TGTGCCAGCAGCCTCCGGAGGGAAGAGACCCAGTACTTC.

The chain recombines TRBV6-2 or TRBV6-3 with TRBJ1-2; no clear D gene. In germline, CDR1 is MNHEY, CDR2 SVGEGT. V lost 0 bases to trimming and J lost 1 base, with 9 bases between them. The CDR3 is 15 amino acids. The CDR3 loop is CASSYSNGRNYGYTF. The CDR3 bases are TGTGCCAGCAGTTACTCGAATGGCCGTAACTATGGCTACACCTTC.

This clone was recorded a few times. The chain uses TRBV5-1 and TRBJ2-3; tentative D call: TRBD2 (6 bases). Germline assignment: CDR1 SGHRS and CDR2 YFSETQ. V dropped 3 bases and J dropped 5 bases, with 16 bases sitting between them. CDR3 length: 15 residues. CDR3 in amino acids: CASSWGTSPGDTQYF. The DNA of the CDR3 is TGCGCCAGCAGCTGGGGGACTTCCCCGGGAGATACGCAGTATTTT.